A selection of T cell receptor beta chains follows, all from one sample in a study of cytomegalovirus exposure and HLA in healthy donors. Measured with immunoSEQ multiplex PCR; TCRdb has only the in-frame clones, and not every one. The sample yields 150,000 to 200,000 clones, about four fifths seen once. The sample comprised PBMCs. The receptors were gathered from a young man in good health and CMV-seropositive. CDR3s leave out the opening cysteine and the closing phenylalanine or tryptophan. Each record gives: J gene, V gene, CDR3 protein.

J gene: TRBJ1-1
V gene: TRBV28
CDR3 protein: ASSFLITEAF

J gene: TRBJ2-3
V gene: TRBV7-6
CDR3 protein: ASSLGIRDTQY

J gene: TRBJ1-4
V gene: TRBV27
CDR3 protein: ASSLLRGTGNEKLF

J gene: TRBJ2-4
V gene: TRBV14
CDR3 protein: ASSQDVSGPKNIQY

J gene: TRBJ2-7
V gene: TRBV7-2
CDR3 protein: ASSRGSSYEQY

J gene: TRBJ2-7
V gene: TRBV5-4
CDR3 protein: ASTTRRGPHEQY

J gene: TRBJ2-3
V gene: TRBV7-9
CDR3 protein: ASRPGGDTQY

J gene: TRBJ1-5
V gene: TRBV6-6
CDR3 protein: ASSYVQGGNQPQH

J gene: TRBJ2-1
V gene: TRBV7-3
CDR3 protein: ASSPTGTGVIHEQF

J gene: TRBJ2-1
V gene: TRBV28
CDR3 protein: ASSGGGRLENEQF

J gene: TRBJ2-2
V gene: TRBV11-1
CDR3 protein: ASSPLPGGPGELF

J gene: TRBJ2-1
V gene: TRBV4-2
CDR3 protein: ASSHPTSESYNEQF

J gene: TRBJ2-1
V gene: TRBV28
CDR3 protein: ASSPRRLSASSYNEQF

J gene: TRBJ2-7
V gene: TRBV7-6
CDR3 protein: ASSLDGQGYEQY

J gene: TRBJ1-4
V gene: TRBV7-2
CDR3 protein: ASSEQAFNEKLF